The 27 T cell receptor beta chains below all came from one sample that was sequenced in a study of response to subunit inactivated influenza vaccine (dated by TCRdb to 2017 to 2018). The library was made by RT-PCR. Sequenced on an Illumina HiSeq 2500. TCRdb reworked the public reads: Q25 trimming with fastp, MiXCR clone assembly, productive beta chains retained. Entries are consolidated by CDR3 protein sequence, retaining the most common genes and DNA. Present in this sample are 630,000 or so distinct CDR3 sequences, about 15% of which were seen just once. The ten top clones hold around 10% of the sample. The starting material was PBMCs from blood, obtained roughly 12 days after vaccination. These receptors were taken from a man in his fifties or sixties who received an inactivated influenza vaccine. Donor details come from another sample of the same person, matched by shared clones.

This clonotype was detected a few times. J is TRBJ2-2 and V is TRBV5-4; the D is unclear. The CDR3 has 13 amino acids. V was cut by 4 bases and J by 6 bases, with 10 bases left in between. The V gene's germline CDR1 is SGHNT and CDR2 YYREEE (reference sequence). The CDR3 sequence is CASSTTAAGELFF. The CDR3 coding sequence is TGTGCCAGCAGCACGACTGCCGCCGGGGAGCTGTTTTTT. The full variable domain, with the rest looked up from reference TRBV5-4 and TRBJ2-2, is ETGVTQSPTHLIKTRGQQVTLRCSSQSGHNTVSWYQQALGQGPQFIFQYYREEENGRGNFPPRFSGLQFPNYSSELNVNALELDDSALYLCASSTTAAGELFFGEGSRLTVL.

The V and J genes are TRBV6-5 and TRBJ2-1; 8 nucleotides line up with TRBD2. CDR3 size: 14 residues. The germline V gene has CDR1 MNHEY and CDR2 SVGAGI. Unmatched junction bases numbered 6, after V lost 2 bases and J lost 9 bases. The CDR3 region has the DNA TGTGCCAGCAGTTACGTCGGGGGGGATAGTGAGCAGTTCTTC. Residues: CASSYVGGDSEQFF.

This clonotype has ten or more counts. The chain joins TRBV6-2 or TRBV6-3 to TRBJ2-1; D is unresolved. Germline lookup yields CDR1 MNHEY and CDR2 SVGEGT. The CDR3 contains 12 residues. The V end was cut by 5 bases, the J end by 12 bases, with 14 bases between. The CDR3 region is CASSMGRIGQFF. CDR3 nucleotide sequence: TGTGCCAGCAGTATGGGTCGCATCGGGCAGTTCTTC.

Turning to this clonotype: At one boundary the junction diverges from the germline segment, which might be a read error. CDR3 nucleotide sequence: TGTGCCATCAGCTTGGTGGGATCGTTGGGGGAGACCCAGTACTTC. This encodes CAISLVGSLGETQYF. The J gene is TRBJ2-5, the V gene TRBV5-5; the D is unclear. CDR1 and CDR2 (germline): SGHKS, YYEKEE (reference sequence). The CDR3 consists of 15 residues.

This clonotype was seen a few times. The J gene is TRBJ2-7, the V gene TRBV6-2 or TRBV6-3; D is possibly TRBD2 (6 bases). V shed 6 bases and J shed 1 base, with 13 bases lying between them. Per germline, CDR1 MNHEY and CDR2 SVGEGT. CDR3 length: 14 amino acids. The CDR3 bases are TGTGCCAGCAGGGAGGGACGAAATTCCTACGAGCAGTACTTC. This codes for CASREGRNSYEQYF.

CDR3 sequence reads: CASSQSLRTQYF. The CDR3 nucleotides read TGTGCCAGCAGCCAGAGCCTTAGGACCCAGTACTTC. The chain recombines TRBV3-1 with TRBJ2-5; D is undetermined. From germline, CDR1 is LGHDT and CDR2 YNNKEL (reference sequence). The CDR3 is 12 amino acids. V was clipped by 3 bases and J by 7 bases, with 9 bases between them.

This clonotype was counted a few times. The chain recombines TRBV10-3 with TRBJ2-7, with 9 bases aligning to TRBD1. With V trimmed by 5 bases and J by 2 bases, 7 bases remained unmatched. The CDR3 is 15 amino acids. Per germline, CDR1 ENHRY and CDR2 SYGVKD. As DNA, the CDR3 is TGTGCCATCAGTCCCGGGACAGGGTTTGCCTACGAGCAGTACTTC. Translating it yields CAISPGTGFAYEQYF.

This chain connects TRBV5-4 to TRBJ2-1, with 7 bases lining up with TRBD1. Unmatched junction bases numbered 12, after V lost 2 bases and J lost 7 bases. CDR3 length: 16 residues. Germline V lookup: CDR1 SGHNT, CDR2 YYREEE (reference sequence). CDR3 in amino acids: CASSLFLTGRNNEQFF. CDR3 DNA sequence: TGTGCCAGCAGCTTATTTTTGACAGGGCGTAATAATGAGCAGTTCTTC.

This clonotype was counted at least ten times. The CDR3 bases are TGCGCCAGCAGCTTGGGGCCTAGCGGAACTTACAATGAGCAGTTCTTC. This codes for CASSLGPSGTYNEQFF. This chain links TRBV5-1 with TRBJ2-1, with 7 positions matching TRBD2. This CDR3 comprises 16 residues. The V gene's germline CDR1 is SGHRS and CDR2 YFSETQ. V lost 0 bases and J lost 4; bases outside the gene matches: 7.

The chain has TRBV5-6 and TRBJ2-5, with 7 bases identical to TRBD2. Germline-derived CDR1 and CDR2 are SGHDT and YYEEEE. Unmatched junction bases numbered 24, after V lost 4 bases and J lost 6 bases. This CDR3 is 19 amino acids long. As DNA, the CDR3 is TGTGCCAGCAGCCAAGATAAGACTAGCAGTCAACGGAGGTCGAAGACCCAGTACTTC. Protein product: CASSQDKTSSQRRSKTQYF. Drawing the rest from reference TRBV5-6 and TRBJ2-5, the complete variable domain is DAGVTQSPTHLIKTRGQQVTLRCSPKSGHDTVSWYQQALGQGPQFIFQYYEEEERQRGNFPDRFSGHQFPNYSSELNVNALLLGDSALYLCASSQDKTSSQRRSKTQYFGPGTRLLVL.

This chain links TRBV7-9 with TRBJ2-1, with a tentative D call TRBD2 (5 bases). CDR1 and CDR2 (germline): SEHNR, FQNEAQ (reference sequence). The V end lost 4 bases, the J end lost 6 bases, and 10 bases lay between the germline ends. This CDR3 region has 13 residues. The CDR3 loop reads CASSSTSPNEQFF. The CDR3 DNA follows: TGTGCCAGCAGCTCAACTAGTCCCAATGAGCAGTTCTTC.

This clonotype was seen only a few times. The V call is TRBV10-3, the J call TRBJ2-7; TRBD2 agrees at 9 bases. With 6 bases clipped from V and 3 bases from J, the junction kept 12 bases outside the gene matches. The CDR3 sequence is 16 residues long. The V gene's germline CDR1 is ENHRY and CDR2 SYGVKD. CDR3 nucleotides: TGTGCCATCAGGTCAGGAGTAGCGGGAGAGATCTACGAGCAGTACTTC. Translation gives CAIRSGVAGEIYEQYF.

This clonotype was found a few times. This sequence joins TRBV15 and TRBJ2-1; weak D call: TRBD2 (5 bases). Trimming took off 0 bases at V and 5 bases at J, with 11 bases between the two ends. In germline, CDR1 is LNHNV, CDR2 YYDKDF (reference sequence). CDR3 size: 15 residues. The CDR3, as DNA: TGTGCCACCAGCAGAGAGTTGACTATCAACAATGAGCAGTTCTTC. It specifies CATSRELTINNEQFF.

This clonotype appeared a few times. V and J are TRBV20-1 and TRBJ2-2; either TRBD1 or TRBD2 may fit D (5 bases each). Germline CDR1 reads DFQATT; CDR2 reads SNEGSKA (reference sequence). Trimming left V 6 bases short and J 2 bases short, with 13 bases between. The CDR3 loop spans 14 amino acids. CDR3 DNA: TGCAGTGCAGCCGGGACCCAAAACACCGGGGAGCTGTTTTTT. As protein: CSAAGTQNTGELFF.

This clonotype showed up just a few times. This rearrangement joins TRBV5-6 to TRBJ2-7; D unclear. From germline, CDR1 is SGHDT and CDR2 YYEEEE. The length of the CDR3 is 15 residues. V was shortened by 0 bases and J by 0 bases, with 10 bases between the two germline ends. The CDR3: CASSLDGRSSYEQYF. The CDR3 nucleotides read TGTGCCAGCAGCTTGGACGGAAGGAGCTCCTACGAGCAGTACTTC.

This clonotype was detected only a few times. This sequence joins TRBV10-3 and TRBJ2-1, with 7 bases identical to TRBD1. The CDR3 is 14 amino acids. V was pared by 0 bases and J by 8 bases, with 4 bases of the junction left unmatched. Germline V CDR1 and CDR2: ENHRY, SYGVKD. This CDR3 reads CAISESQGKDEQFF. CDR3 DNA sequence: TGTGCCATCAGTGAGTCACAGGGGAAGGATGAGCAGTTCTTC.

This rearrangement joins TRBV4-1 to TRBJ2-5, with D perhaps being TRBD1 or TRBD2 (6 bases each). The germline CDR1 and CDR2 sequences are MGHRA and YSYEKL. This CDR3 has 17 amino acids. Trimming removed 0 bases at V and 2 bases at J, with 16 bases between. CDR3 in amino acids: CASSQEGGGRLQETQYF. For the CDR3, the DNA is TGCGCCAGCAGCCAAGAAGGAGGGGGGCGGTTACAAGAGACCCAGTACTTC.

The CDR3 DNA reads as TGTGCCAGTTGGGCACTAGCCGGTACCGGGGAGCTGTTTTTT. It codes for CASWALAGTGELFF. The chain links TRBV2 to TRBJ2-2; tentatively, D is TRBD2 (6 bases). CDR1 and CDR2 from the germline V gene are SNHLY and FYNNEI. Trimming removed 9 bases at V and 5 bases at J, with 16 bases between. The CDR3 runs 14 residues.

The V and J genes are TRBV2 and TRBJ2-3, with 9 bases aligning to TRBD1. V shed 5 bases, J shed 2 bases, and the junction held 8 bases outside the gene matches. Germline V lookup: CDR1 SNHLY, CDR2 FYNNEI. The CDR3 has 16 amino acids. The CDR3 sequence is CASSKDTGGDTDTQYF. In DNA, the CDR3 is TGTGCCAGCAGTAAAGATACAGGGGGCGACACAGATACGCAGTATTTT.

This clonotype appeared a few times. V gene TRBV3-1 combines with J gene TRBJ1-1, with D perhaps matching TRBD1 (5 bases). This CDR3 is built from 13 residues. Trimming stripped 3 bases from V and 3 bases from J, with 8 bases between. CDR1 is LGHDT and CDR2 is YNNKEL in the germline V gene (reference sequence). The CDR3, as DNA: TGTGCCAGCAGCCACGAGGGACACACTGAAGCTTTCTTT. Translation gives CASSHEGHTEAFF.

This chain uses TRBV4-1 with TRBJ1-5, with TRBD1 matching over 7 bases. CDR3 length: 15 amino acids. Germline V lookup: CDR1 MGHRA, CDR2 YSYEKL. With 3 bases clipped from V and 4 bases from J, the junction kept 6 bases outside the gene matches. CDR3 nucleotide sequence: TGCGCCAGCAGCCAGGTTACAGGGGAGAATCAGCCCCAGCATTTT. It is translated as CASSQVTGENQPQHF.

This clonotype was seen many times. This chain joins TRBV10-3 and TRBJ2-5; 7 bases are a match to TRBD1. With 10 bases clipped from V and 3 bases from J, the junction kept 5 bases outside the gene matches. Looked up from germline, CDR1 is ENHRY and CDR2 is SYGVKD. The CDR3 sequence is 12 residues long. CDR3 protein: CATEGAEETQYF. In nucleotides, the CDR3 is TGTGCCACCGAGGGGGCTGAAGAGACCCAGTACTTC.

The gene calls are TRBV25-1 and TRBJ1-1, with TRBD1 as a possible D gene (6 bases). The CDR3 extends over 11 amino acids. V was trimmed by 10 bases and J by 7 bases, leaving 13 bases between them. CDR1 is MGHDK, CDR2 SYGVNS, per germline. The CDR3 loop reads CATEKGVEAFF. CDR3 coding DNA: TGTGCCACCGAAAAGGGGGTTGAAGCTTTCTTT. The full variable domain, rest sourced from reference TRBV25-1 and TRBJ1-1, is EADIYQTPRYLVIGTGKKITLECSQTMGHDKMYWYQQDPGMELHLIHYSYGVNSTEKGDLSSESTVSRIRTEHFPLTLESARPSHTSQYLCATEKGVEAFFGQGTRLTVV.

CDR3 sequence: CASSLGVWETQYF. The CDR3 DNA is TGCGCCAGCAGCTTGGGGGTTTGGGAGACCCAGTACTTC. The V call is TRBV5-1, the J call TRBJ2-5, with unresolved D. V lost 0 bases to trimming and J lost 5 bases, with 8 bases between them. The CDR3 loop spans 13 amino acids. Germline CDR1 reads SGHRS; CDR2 reads YFSETQ.

The J gene is TRBJ1-2, the V gene TRBV7-8; 8 bases are a match to TRBD1. The trim removed 3 bases at V and 2 bases at J, leaving 5 bases unmatched. Germline loops: CDR1 SGHVS, CDR2 FQNEAQ. This CDR3 spans 15 amino acids. The CDR3 region has the DNA TGTGCCAGCAGCTTGAGGGACAGGCCGAACTATGGCTACACCTTC. Amino acids: CASSLRDRPNYGYTF.

This rearrangement joins TRBV6-2 or TRBV6-3 to TRBJ2-7, with D maybe TRBD1 (5 bases). CDR1 MNHEY and CDR2 SVGEGT come from the germline V gene. The CDR3 contains 13 residues. V lost 6 bases to trimming and J lost 1 base, with 10 bases between them. CDR3 DNA: TGTGCCAGCAGAACCCCAGGGTCCTACGAGCAGTACTTC. As protein: CASRTPGSYEQYF.

This clonotype was seen many times. This rearrangement joins TRBV5-6 to TRBJ1-2; 9 nucleotides agree with TRBD1. V was pared by 6 bases and J by 4 bases, with 13 bases of the junction left unmatched. This CDR3 has 16 residues. Germline lookup yields CDR1 SGHDT and CDR2 YYEEEE. The CDR3 is CASIDRSQGALYGYTF. In DNA, the CDR3 is TGTGCCAGCATCGACCGGTCACAGGGGGCTCTCTATGGCTACACCTTC.